The clone carrying this TCR beta chain was counted ten times or more. Its antigen is undetermined. Researchers took RNA transcripts and amplified the TCR beta CDR3 regions from them. HTBI primers drove first-round RT-PCR of the TCR CDR3. TCRdb redid the calling of the multiplex PCR reads with MiXCR, one entry per CDR3 protein. Here the sample spans a few hundred thousand distinct CDR3 sequences, around 46% being singletons. This CDR3 contains 15 residues. Trimming at V came to 1 base and at J to 8 bases, leaving 5 bases not matched to a gene. In germline, CDR1 is SGHRS, CDR2 YFSETQ. Uncontrolled infection, other autoimmune disease, pregnancy or lactation led to exclusion. Based on clinical symptoms, serum thyroxine and TRAb, thyroid ultrasound and orbital computed tomography, diagnoses were reached. These data are taken from a study of T cells in Graves' hyperthyroidism and ophthalmopathy. Study-wide points: Most expanded thyroid clonotypes above 0.001 also appeared in blood. The model anticipated ophthalmopathy a median 6.5 months pre-onset.

The rearrangement joins TRBV5-1 to TRBJ1-4; 10 bases fit TRBD1. The TCR originated in an adult woman with Graves' disease, either hyperthyroidism or ophthalmopathy (not recorded which). Specimen: peripheral blood or thyroid tissue (not recorded which). The CDR3 loop is CASSLSGTGVEKLFF. CDR3 DNA sequence: TGCGCCAGCAGCTTGTCCGGGACAGGGGTGGAAAAACTGTTTTTT.